The clone carrying this T cell receptor (beta chain) was detected once. Looked up from germline, CDR1 is SGHRS and CDR2 is YFSETQ. This CDR3 comprises 18 residues. V was clipped by 4 bases and J by 2 bases; unmatched bases: 15. Assay: immunoSEQ multiplex PCR; the TCRdb copy retains only in-frame clones and omits some. This sample has roughly 100,000 clones; about 92% occur once, and the top ten carry 2% to 2.5%. These data belong to a study of control samples from healthy donors and cancer patients. This chain links TRBV5-1 with TRBJ2-5; 9 nucleotides match TRBD1. Sample: blood. The clonotype was recovered from a woman younger than 30 in good health. CDR3 DNA sequence: TGCGCCAGCAGCCGTCCAAGTCCGGGACAGGGCCTTCAAGAGACCCAGTACTTC. Its protein product is CASSRPSPGQGLQETQYF.